The clone carrying this T cell receptor beta chain was detected many times. This record comes from a study of T cells after yellow fever vaccination. TCRdb reprocessed the 5' RACE reads with MiXCR, giving one entry per CDR3 protein. The repertoire includes a few hundred thousand distinct CDR3 sequences, about 12% of them detected once, and 2.5% to 4% sits in the top ten. This material consisted of CD4+ T cells sorted from PBMCs, taken 15 days after the yellow fever booster vaccination. This receptor was identified in a man between 18 and 35 years old who received the YFV17D yellow fever vaccine.

The CDR3, as DNA: TGTGCCAGCAGTCGACTAGTCGGAGATACGCAGTATTTT. Protein sequence: CASSRLVGDTQYF. The rearrangement joins TRBV7-2 to TRBJ2-3; perhaps TRBD2 as D (6 bases). CDR1 SGHTA and CDR2 FQGNSA come from the germline V gene. The CDR3 is 13 amino acids. V shed 6 bases and J shed 5 bases, with 12 bases lying between them.